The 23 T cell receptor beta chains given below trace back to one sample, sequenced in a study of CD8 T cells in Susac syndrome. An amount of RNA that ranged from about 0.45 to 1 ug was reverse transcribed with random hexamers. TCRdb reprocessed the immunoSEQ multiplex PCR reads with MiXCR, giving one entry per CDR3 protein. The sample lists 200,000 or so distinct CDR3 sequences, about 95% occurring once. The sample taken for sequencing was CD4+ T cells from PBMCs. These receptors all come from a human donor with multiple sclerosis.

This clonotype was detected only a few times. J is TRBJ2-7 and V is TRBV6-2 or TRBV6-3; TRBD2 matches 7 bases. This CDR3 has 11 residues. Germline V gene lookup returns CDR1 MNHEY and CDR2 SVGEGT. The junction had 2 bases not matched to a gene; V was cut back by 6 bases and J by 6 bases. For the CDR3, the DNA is TGTGCCAGCAGCCAGCGGGGCGAGCAGTACTTC. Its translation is CASSQRGEQYF.

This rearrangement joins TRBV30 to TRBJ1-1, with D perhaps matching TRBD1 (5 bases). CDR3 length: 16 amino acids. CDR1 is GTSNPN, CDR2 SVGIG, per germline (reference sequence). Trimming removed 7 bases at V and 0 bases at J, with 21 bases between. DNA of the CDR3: TGTGCCTCTCGCCCGGGGCTGACCTTTATGAACACTGAAGCTTTCTTT. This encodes CASRPGLTFMNTEAFF. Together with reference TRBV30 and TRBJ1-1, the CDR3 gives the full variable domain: SQTIHQWPATLVQPVGSPLSLECTVEGTSNPNLYWYRQAAGRGLQLLFYSVGIGQISSEVPQNLSASRPQDRQFILSSKKLLLSDSGFYLCASRPGLTFMNTEAFFGQGTRLTVV.

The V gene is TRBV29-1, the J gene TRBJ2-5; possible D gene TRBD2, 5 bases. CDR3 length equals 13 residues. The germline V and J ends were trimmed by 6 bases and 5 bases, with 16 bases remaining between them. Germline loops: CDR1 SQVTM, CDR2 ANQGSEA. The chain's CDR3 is CSVLDGGLETQYF. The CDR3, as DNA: TGCAGCGTCTTAGACGGCGGGCTCGAGACCCAGTACTTC.

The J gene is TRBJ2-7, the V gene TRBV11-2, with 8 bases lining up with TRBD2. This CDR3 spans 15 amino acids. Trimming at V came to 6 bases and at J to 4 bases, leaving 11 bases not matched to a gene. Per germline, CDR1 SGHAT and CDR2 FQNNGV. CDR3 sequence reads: CASRAPGTRNYEQYF. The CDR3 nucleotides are TGTGCCAGCAGAGCCCCCGGGACTAGAAATTACGAGCAGTACTTC.

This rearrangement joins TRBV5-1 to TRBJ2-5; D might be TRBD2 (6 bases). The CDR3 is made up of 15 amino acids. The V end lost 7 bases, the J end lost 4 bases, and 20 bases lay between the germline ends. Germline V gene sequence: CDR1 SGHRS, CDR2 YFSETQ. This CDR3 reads CASGVTRARGETQYF. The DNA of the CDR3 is TGCGCCAGCGGCGTAACGAGGGCGCGGGGAGAGACCCAGTACTTC.

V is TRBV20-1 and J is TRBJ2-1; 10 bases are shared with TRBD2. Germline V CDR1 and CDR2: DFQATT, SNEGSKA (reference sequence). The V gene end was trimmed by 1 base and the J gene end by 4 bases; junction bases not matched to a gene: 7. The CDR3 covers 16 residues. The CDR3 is CSARVTTSGLYNEQFF. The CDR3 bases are TGCAGTGCTAGAGTCACGACTAGCGGGCTTTACAATGAGCAGTTCTTC.

CDR3 sequence: CASSEGNGQRNIQYF. Here the CDR3 DNA reads TGTGCCAGCAGCGAGGGGAACGGACAGAGAAACATTCAGTACTTC. The genes are TRBV9 and TRBJ2-4, with D possibly matching TRBD1 (6 bases). The CDR3 spans 15 residues. Germline V gives CDR1 SGDLS, CDR2 YYNGEE. The V end lost 3 bases, the J end lost 6 bases, and 16 bases lay between the germline ends.

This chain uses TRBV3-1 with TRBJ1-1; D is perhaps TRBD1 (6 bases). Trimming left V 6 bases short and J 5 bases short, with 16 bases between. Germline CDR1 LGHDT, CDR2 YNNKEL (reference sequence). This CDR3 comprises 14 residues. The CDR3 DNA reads TGTGCCAGCAGACTTTCCACAGGGTTTACTGAAGCTTTCTTT. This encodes CASRLSTGFTEAFF. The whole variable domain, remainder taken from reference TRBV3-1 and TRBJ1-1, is DTAVSQTPKYLVTQMGNDKSIKCEQNLGHDTMYWYKQDSKKFLKIMFSYNNKELIINETVPNRFSPKSPDKAHLNLHINSLELGDSAVYFCASRLSTGFTEAFFGQGTRLTVV.

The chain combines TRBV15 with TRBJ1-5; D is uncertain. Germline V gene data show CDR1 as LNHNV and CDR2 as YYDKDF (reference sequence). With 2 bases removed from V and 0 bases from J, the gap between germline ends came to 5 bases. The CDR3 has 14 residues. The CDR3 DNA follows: TGTGCCACCAGCAGACGAGATAGCAATCAGCCCCAGCATTTT. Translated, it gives CATSRRDSNQPQHF.

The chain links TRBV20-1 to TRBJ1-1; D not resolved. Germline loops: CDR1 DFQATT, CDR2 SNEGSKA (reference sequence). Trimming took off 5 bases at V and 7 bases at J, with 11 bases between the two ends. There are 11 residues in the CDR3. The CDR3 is CSAFTAIEAFF. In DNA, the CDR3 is TGCAGTGCTTTTACCGCGATTGAAGCTTTCTTT.

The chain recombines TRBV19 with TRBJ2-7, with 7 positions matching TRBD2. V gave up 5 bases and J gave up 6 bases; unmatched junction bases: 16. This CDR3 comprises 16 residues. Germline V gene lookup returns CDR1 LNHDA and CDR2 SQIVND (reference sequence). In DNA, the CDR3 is TGTGCCAGTAGTTCAAGCGGGACCGGCGGAGCAGGCGAGCAGTACTTC. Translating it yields CASSSSGTGGAGEQYF.

The CDR3 DNA reads as TGTGCCAGCAGTGAACGGGATACGAACACTGAAGCTTTCTTT. Amino acids: CASSERDTNTEAFF. The chain uses TRBV2 and TRBJ1-1; D gene ambiguous. The CDR3 sequence is 14 residues long. Trimming cost V 2 bases and J 1 base, with 8 bases left between them. Germline V gene data show CDR1 as SNHLY and CDR2 as FYNNEI.

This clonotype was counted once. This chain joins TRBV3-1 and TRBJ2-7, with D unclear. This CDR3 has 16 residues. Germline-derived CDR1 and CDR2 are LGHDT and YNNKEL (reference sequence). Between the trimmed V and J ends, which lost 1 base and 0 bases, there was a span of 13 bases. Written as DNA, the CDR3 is TGTGCCAGCAGCCAAGGTGGCCTTCCTAGCTCCTACGAGCAGTACTTC. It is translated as CASSQGGLPSSYEQYF.

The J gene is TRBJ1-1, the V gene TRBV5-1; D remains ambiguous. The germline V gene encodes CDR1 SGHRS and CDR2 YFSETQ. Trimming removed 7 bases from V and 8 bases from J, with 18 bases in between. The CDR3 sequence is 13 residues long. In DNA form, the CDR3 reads TGCGCCAGCCTAGGAACAGCAGATGGGGAAGCTTTCTTT. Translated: CASLGTADGEAFF. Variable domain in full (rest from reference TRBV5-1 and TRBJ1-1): KAGVTQTPRYLIKTRGQQVTLSCSPISGHRSVSWYQQTPGQGLQFLFEYFSETQRNKGNFPGRFSGRQFSNSRSEMNVSTLELGDSALYLCASLGTADGEAFFGQGTRLTVV.

The CDR3 loop reads CASSPPKGLGTDTQYF. As DNA, the CDR3 is TGTGCCAGCAGCCCCCCCAAGGGATTGGGCACAGATACGCAGTATTTT. This chain joins TRBV7-9 and TRBJ2-3, with D unresolved. Between the trimmed V and J ends, which lost 5 bases and 1 base, there was a span of 16 bases. The CDR3 has 16 amino acids. Germline V CDR1 and CDR2: SEHNR, FQNEAQ (reference sequence).

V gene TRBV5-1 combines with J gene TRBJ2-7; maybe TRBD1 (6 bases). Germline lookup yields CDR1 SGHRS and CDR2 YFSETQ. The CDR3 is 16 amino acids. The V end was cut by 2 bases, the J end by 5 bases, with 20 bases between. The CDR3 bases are TGCGCCAGCAGCTTTAATCCTGTCGGGACAACCCACGAGCAGTACTTC. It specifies CASSFNPVGTTHEQYF.

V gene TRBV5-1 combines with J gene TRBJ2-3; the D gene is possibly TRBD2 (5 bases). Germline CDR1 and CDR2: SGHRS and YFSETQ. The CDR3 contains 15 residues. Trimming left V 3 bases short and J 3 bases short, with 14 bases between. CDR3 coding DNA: TGCGCCAGCAGCTCGGGGTTCGAGGTTACAGATACGCAGTATTTT. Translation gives CASSSGFEVTDTQYF.

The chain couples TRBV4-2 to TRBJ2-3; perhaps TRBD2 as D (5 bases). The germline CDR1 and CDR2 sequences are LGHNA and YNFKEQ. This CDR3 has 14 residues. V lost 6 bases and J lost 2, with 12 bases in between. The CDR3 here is CASSSTEVTDTQYF. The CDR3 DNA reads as TGTGCCAGCAGTTCCACGGAGGTCACAGATACGCAGTATTTT.

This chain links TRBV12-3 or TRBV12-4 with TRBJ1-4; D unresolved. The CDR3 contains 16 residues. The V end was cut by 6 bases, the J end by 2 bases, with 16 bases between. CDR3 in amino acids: CASSKNFGLTNEKLFF. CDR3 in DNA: TGTGCCAGCAGCAAGAACTTCGGACTGACTAATGAAAAACTGTTTTTT.

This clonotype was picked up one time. CDR3 nucleotide sequence: TGCAGTGCTAGAGGTGGACAGAGCGACGGGGAGCTGTTTTTT. Translating it yields CSARGGQSDGELFF. V usage is TRBV20-1 and J usage is TRBJ2-2; tentative D call: TRBD1 (6 bases). This CDR3 region has 14 residues. V was shortened by 1 base and J by 7 bases, with 13 bases between the two germline ends. Germline values: CDR1 DFQATT, CDR2 SNEGSKA (reference sequence).

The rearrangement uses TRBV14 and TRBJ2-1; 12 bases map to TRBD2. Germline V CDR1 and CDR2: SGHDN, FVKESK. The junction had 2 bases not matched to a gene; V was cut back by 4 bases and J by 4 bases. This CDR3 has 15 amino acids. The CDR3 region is CASSRTSGIYNEQFF. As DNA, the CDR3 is TGTGCCAGCAGCCGGACTAGCGGGATTTACAATGAGCAGTTCTTC.

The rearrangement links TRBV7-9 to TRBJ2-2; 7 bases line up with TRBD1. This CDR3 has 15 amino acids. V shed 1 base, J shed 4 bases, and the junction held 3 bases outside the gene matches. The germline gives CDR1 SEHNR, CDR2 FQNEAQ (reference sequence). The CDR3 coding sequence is TGTGCCAGCAGCTTAGGGACAGGAGTCACCGGGGAGCTGTTTTTT. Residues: CASSLGTGVTGELFF.

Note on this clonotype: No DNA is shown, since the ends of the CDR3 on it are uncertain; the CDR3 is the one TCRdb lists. Here the CDR3 reads CASSSFGGREVKLSF. The chain uses TRBV4-1 and TRBJ1-1. The CDR3 length is 15 residues, termini included. The germline gives CDR1 MGHRA, CDR2 YSYEKL.